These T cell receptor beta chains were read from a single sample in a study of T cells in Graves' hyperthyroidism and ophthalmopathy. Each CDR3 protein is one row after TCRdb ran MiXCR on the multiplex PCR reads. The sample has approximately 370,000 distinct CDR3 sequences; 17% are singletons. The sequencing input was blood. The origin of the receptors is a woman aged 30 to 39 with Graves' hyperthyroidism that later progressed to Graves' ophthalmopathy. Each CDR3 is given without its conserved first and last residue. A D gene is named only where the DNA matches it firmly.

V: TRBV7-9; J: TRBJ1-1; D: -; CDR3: ASSFYQMTDTEAF
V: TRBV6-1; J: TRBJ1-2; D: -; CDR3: ASSYFTESYGYT
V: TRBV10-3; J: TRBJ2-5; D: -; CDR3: AISEIEGTQY
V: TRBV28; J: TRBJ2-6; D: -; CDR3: ASSSFETSASGANVLT
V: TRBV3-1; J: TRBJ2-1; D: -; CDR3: ASSQDLLVADEQF
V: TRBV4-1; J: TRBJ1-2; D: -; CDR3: ASSQEGSTAQVFGYT
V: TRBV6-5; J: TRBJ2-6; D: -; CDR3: ASSYSRISSGANVLT
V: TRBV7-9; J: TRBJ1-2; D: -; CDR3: ASSLGFEGRGYT
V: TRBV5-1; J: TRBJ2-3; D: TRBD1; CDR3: ASSLQGPDTDTQY
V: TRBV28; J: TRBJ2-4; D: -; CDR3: ASSLGRIGKNIQY
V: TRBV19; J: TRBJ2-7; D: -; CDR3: ASSSTPNAYEQY
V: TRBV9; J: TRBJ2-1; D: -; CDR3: ASTLRTGARSYNEQF
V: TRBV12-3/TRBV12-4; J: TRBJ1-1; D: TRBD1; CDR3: ASSQGQAINYDTEAF
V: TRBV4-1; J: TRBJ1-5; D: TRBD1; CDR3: ASSLWAGGGNQPQH
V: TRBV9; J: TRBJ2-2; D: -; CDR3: ASSSGREFDTGELF
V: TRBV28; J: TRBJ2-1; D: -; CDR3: ASSLQGRFGNEQF
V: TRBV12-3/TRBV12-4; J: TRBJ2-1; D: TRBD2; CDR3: ASTPSGRALNEQF
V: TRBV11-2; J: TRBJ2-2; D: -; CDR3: ASSLSTTNTGELF
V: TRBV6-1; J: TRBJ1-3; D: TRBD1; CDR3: ASSEVGTGIRGNTIY
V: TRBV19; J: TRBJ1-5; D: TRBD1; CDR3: ASGDRFGQPQH
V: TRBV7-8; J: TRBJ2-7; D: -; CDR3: ASSQQPPKQY
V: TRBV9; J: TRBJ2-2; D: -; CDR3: ASSGETSVSFGELF
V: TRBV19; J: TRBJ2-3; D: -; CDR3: ASSIQEPDSYHRSTDTQY
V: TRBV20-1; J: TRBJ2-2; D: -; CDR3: SARVPRGTGELF
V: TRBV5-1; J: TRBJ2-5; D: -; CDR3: ASSFTQGTETQY
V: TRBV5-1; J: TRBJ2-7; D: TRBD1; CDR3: ASSPDRGLLTYEQY
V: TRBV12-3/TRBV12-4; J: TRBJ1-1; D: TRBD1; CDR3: ASRAQGTTEAF
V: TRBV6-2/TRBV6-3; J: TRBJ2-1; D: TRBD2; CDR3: ASSYSVGSGGSYNEQF
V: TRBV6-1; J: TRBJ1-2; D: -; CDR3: ASSEGTAYGYT
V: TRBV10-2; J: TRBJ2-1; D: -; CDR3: ASSRTDNEQF
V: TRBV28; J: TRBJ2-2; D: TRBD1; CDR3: ASSPRTGFKTGELF
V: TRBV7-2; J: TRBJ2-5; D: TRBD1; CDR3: ASSLGTGMIGETQY
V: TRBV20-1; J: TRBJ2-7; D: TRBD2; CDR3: SARDYGGFGRLGSYEQY
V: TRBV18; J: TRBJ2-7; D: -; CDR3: ASSPLPTVAYEQY
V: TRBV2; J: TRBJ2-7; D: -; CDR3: ASSVSLSTYEQY
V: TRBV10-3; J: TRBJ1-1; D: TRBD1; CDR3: AISERQGVNTEAF
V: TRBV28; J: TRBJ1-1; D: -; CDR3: ASSLTGRNTEAF
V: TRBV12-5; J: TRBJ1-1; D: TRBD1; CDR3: ASAQTGGGTEAF
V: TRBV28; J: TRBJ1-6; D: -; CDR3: ASSLSFNPMGYNSPLH
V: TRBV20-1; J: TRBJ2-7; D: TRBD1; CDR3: SARDPGQGSLLYEQY
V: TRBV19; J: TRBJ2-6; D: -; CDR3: ASTGFGDSGANVLT
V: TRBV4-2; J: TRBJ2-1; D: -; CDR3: ASSQALATLEQF
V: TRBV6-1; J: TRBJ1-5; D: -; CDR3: VSSEGHVDQPQH
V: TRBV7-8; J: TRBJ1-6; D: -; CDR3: ASSLRTASNSPLH
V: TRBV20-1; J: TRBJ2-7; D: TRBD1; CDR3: SAPDRTGFSYEQY
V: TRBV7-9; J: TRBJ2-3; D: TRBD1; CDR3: ASSLPRDRVSVATDTQY
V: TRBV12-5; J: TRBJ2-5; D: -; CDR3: ASGLDGRDGGTQY
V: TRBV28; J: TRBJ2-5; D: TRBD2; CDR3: ASSKGLAGVKETQY
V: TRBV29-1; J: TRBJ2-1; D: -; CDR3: SVGGGEQF
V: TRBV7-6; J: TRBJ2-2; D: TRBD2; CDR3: ASSSPTSGYTGELF
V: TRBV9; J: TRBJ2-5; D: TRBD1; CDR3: ASSVGPTGTETQY
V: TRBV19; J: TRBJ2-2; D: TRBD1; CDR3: ASSTTGVGGELF
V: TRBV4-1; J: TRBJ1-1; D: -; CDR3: ASSQVVPRGFGTEAF